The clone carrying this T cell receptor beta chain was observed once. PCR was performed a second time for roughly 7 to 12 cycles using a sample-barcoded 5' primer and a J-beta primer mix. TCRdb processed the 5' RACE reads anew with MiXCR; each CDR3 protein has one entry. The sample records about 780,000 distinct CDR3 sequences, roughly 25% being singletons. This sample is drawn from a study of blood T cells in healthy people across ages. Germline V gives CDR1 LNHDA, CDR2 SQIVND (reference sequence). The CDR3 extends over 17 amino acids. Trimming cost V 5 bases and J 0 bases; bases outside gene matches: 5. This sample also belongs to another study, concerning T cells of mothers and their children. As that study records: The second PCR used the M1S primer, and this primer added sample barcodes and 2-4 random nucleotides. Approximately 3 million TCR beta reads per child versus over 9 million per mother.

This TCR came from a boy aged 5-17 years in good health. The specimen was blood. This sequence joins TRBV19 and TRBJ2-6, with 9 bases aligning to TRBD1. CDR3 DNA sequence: TGTGCCAGTAGTTCCCCGACAGGGGGCTCTGGGGCCAACGTCCTGACTTTC. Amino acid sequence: CASSSPTGGSGANVLTF.